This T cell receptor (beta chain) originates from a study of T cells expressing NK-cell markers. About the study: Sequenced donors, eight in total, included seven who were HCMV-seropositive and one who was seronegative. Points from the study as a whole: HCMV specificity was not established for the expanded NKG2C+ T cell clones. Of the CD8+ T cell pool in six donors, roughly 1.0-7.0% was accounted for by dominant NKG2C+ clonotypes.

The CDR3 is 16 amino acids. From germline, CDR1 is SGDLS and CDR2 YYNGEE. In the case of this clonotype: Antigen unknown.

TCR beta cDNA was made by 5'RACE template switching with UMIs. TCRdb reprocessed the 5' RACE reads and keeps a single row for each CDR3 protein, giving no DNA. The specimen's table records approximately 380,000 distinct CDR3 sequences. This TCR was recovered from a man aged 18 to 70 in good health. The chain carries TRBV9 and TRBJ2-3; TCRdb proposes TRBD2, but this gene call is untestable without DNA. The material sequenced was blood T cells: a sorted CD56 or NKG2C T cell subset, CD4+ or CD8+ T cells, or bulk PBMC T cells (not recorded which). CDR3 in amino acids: CASSGPSGGRTDTQYF.